These T cell receptor beta chains were read from a single sample in a study of spatial heterogeneity in lung cancer. TCRdb reprocessed the 5' RACE reads with MiXCR, giving one entry per CDR3 protein. The sample includes about 19,000 distinct CDR3 sequences, 9% to 10% of them seen just once. Sequencing used PBMCs, obtained at follow-up. The receptors were gathered from a female donor with early-stage non-small cell lung cancer. Both conserved end residues are part of each CDR3. Fields, in order: D gene, V gene, J gene, clone size, CDR3 DNA, CDR3 protein. The D gene is left open where the match is weak. Only some rows state a clone size, as once, few, many or a class for expanded clones.

TRBD2	TRBV6-6	TRBJ2-1	many	TGTGCCAGCAGTCGCAAACTAGCGGGGGGGCGTTTGGGCAATGAGCAGTTCTTC	CASSRKLAGGRLGNEQFF
.	TRBV25-1	TRBJ2-5	few	TGTGCCAGCAGTGGGAGTATCCAAGAGACCCAGTACTTC	CASSGSIQETQYF
TRBD1	TRBV2	TRBJ2-2	.	TGTGCCAGCATTTATTCCCAGGGGGTAAGGGAGCTGTTTTTT	CASIYSQGVRELFF
.	TRBV20-1	TRBJ1-4	many	TGCAGTGCTAGCAACCAACTGGGTGAAAAACTGTTTTTT	CSASNQLGEKLFF
.	TRBV7-9	TRBJ1-5	.	TGTGCCAGCCAGCTGGACGTTTCGCAGCCCCAGCATTTT	CASQLDVSQPQHF
.	TRBV5-1	TRBJ2-2	many	TGCGCCAGCAGCTTGGGACAGACTATCACCGGGGAGCTGTTTTTT	CASSLGQTITGELFF
TRBD1	TRBV6-1	TRBJ2-3	many	TGTGCCAGCAGTGCAGGGGGTGGGACGCAGTATTTT	CASSAGGGTQYF
TRBD2	TRBV5-1	TRBJ2-1	medium-sized	TGCGCCAGCAGCGCGGGACTAGCGGGAGCTAGCTACAATGAGCAGTTCTTC	CASSAGLAGASYNEQFF
TRBD1	TRBV5-1	TRBJ2-3	few	TGCGCCAGCAGCTTGCAGGGGGCGGCCGGCACAGATACGCAGTATTTT	CASSLQGAAGTDTQYF
.	TRBV7-2	TRBJ2-1	few	TGTGCCAGCAGCTTAGCCTTGAGAGGGACCAATGAGCAGTTCTTC	CASSLALRGTNEQFF
TRBD2	TRBV6-1	TRBJ2-3	few	TGTGCCAGCACCTTTAGCGGGGGCACAGATACGCAGTATTTT	CASTFSGGTDTQYF
.	TRBV7-6	TRBJ1-1	few	TGTGCCAGCAGCAAGGGACTGCAGAACACTGAAGCTTTCTTT	CASSKGLQNTEAFF
.	TRBV3-1	TRBJ2-7	.	TGTGCCAACAGCCCCGGCGCCGGAGTATGGGAGCAGTACTTC	CANSPGAGVWEQYF
.	TRBV2	TRBJ2-6	few	TGTGCCCGCTCGGCGGGACAGCCCGGCTCTGGGGCCAACGTCCTGACTTTC	CARSAGQPGSGANVLTF
.	TRBV28	TRBJ2-1	many	TGTGCCAGCAGAAGTGGGAGCTCCTACAATGAGCAGTTCTTC	CASRSGSSYNEQFF
TRBD2	TRBV2	TRBJ2-1	.	TGTGCCAGCAGGACCGGGACTAGCTCCTACAATGAGCAGTTCTTC	CASRTGTSSYNEQFF
TRBD2	TRBV28	TRBJ2-3	many	TGTGCCAGCACCCGCGGGGGAAGCACAGATACGCAGTATTTT	CASTRGGSTDTQYF
TRBD2	TRBV10-1	TRBJ2-4	many	TGCGCCAGCAGTGGACTAGCGGGACTTGGGAACATTCAGTACTTC	CASSGLAGLGNIQYF
.	TRBV24-1	TRBJ2-1	many	TGTGCCACCAGTGATTTGGGGACCGCTAAAAATGAGCAGTTCTTC	CATSDLGTAKNEQFF
TRBD2	TRBV29-1	TRBJ2-1	few	TGCAGCGTTGAAGGTACTAGCGGGAGGATGAATGAGCAGTTCTTC	CSVEGTSGRMNEQFF
.	TRBV7-9	TRBJ2-4	few	TGTGCCAGCAGCTTGGGCCAGCCGGCCCCCGAAAACATTCAGTACTTC	CASSLGQPAPENIQYF
.	TRBV6-5	TRBJ2-1	many	TGTGCCAGCAGTTACTCGACATACAATGAGCAGTTCTTC	CASSYSTYNEQFF
.	TRBV4-2	TRBJ1-5	many	TGTGCCAGCAGCCAAGAGGGGGGCGGGAATCAGCCCCAGCATTTT	CASSQEGGGNQPQHF
.	TRBV20-1	TRBJ2-5	few	TGCAGTGCTAGAGATCTAAGGAGCGAGCAAGAGACCCAGTACTTC	CSARDLRSEQETQYF
TRBD2	TRBV6-2/TRBV6-3	TRBJ2-1	.	TGTGCCAGCAGTTACTCAGGACTAGCGGGAGTCTACAATGAGCAGTTCTTC	CASSYSGLAGVYNEQFF
.	TRBV28	TRBJ1-3	few	TGTGCCAGCAGTTTACGAAGGCCTGGAAACACCATATATTTT	CASSLRRPGNTIYF
.	TRBV7-6	TRBJ1-3	many	TGTGCCAGCAGCTCGGGCGGGGGGACGCTCACTGGAAACACCATATATTTT	CASSSGGGTLTGNTIYF
.	TRBV29-1	TRBJ2-1	.	TGCAGCGTCGCCCCTAGTTATAATGAGCAGTTCTTC	CSVAPSYNEQFF
.	TRBV7-9	TRBJ2-1	many	TGTGCCAGCAGCTTTAGGGGCCGTTACAATGAGCAGTTCTTC	CASSFRGRYNEQFF
.	TRBV12-3/TRBV12-4	TRBJ2-2	many	TGTGCCAGCAGTTTTGGAGGAACCGGGGAGCTGTTTTTT	CASSFGGTGELFF
.	TRBV5-1	TRBJ2-1	many	TGCGCCAGCAGCTTGAGCGTAAAGGTTGATGAGCAGTTCTTC	CASSLSVKVDEQFF
TRBD1	TRBV27	TRBJ1-5	few	TGTGCCAGCACCCAACGAGGGACAGGGAATACTCAGCCCCAGCATTTT	CASTQRGTGNTQPQHF
.	TRBV12-3/TRBV12-4	TRBJ2-5	.	TGTGCCAGCAGTCCCGGGACCGGTGGGACCCAGTACTTC	CASSPGTGGTQYF
.	TRBV20-1	TRBJ1-1	.	TGCAGTGCAAGGACAGCCCGGGGCACTGAAGCTTTCTTT	CSARTARGTEAFF
.	TRBV5-4	TRBJ1-4	many	TGTGCCAGCAGCTTGGCAGGAGGGCAGGGTGATGAAAAACTGTTTTTT	CASSLAGGQGDEKLFF
.	TRBV3-1	TRBJ2-2	.	TGTGCCAGCAGCCATCTCCGGGAGCCCGGGGAGCTGTTTTTT	CASSHLREPGELFF
.	TRBV10-1	TRBJ1-1	.	TGCGCCAGCAGCATAGGTTCTGAAGCTTTCTTT	CASSIGSEAFF
.	TRBV11-2	TRBJ2-5	medium-sized	TGTGCCAGCACCCCGGGCGAGATGGGGAAGACCCAGTACTTC	CASTPGEMGKTQYF
.	TRBV5-1	TRBJ2-5	.	TGCGCCAGCAGCTTGGAGCAGGGAACCCAGTACTTC	CASSLEQGTQYF
TRBD1	TRBV7-9	TRBJ2-6	many	TGTGCCGAGACCACCGGGACAGGGGGGCGTGGGGCCAACGTCCTGACTTTC	CAETTGTGGRGANVLTF
.	TRBV10-3	TRBJ1-6	many	TGTGCCATCAGGAAGTTAGACAATAATTCACCCCTCCACTTT	CAIRKLDNNSPLHF
TRBD1	TRBV7-9	TRBJ2-7	.	TGTGCCAGCAGCTCGGACAGGGGAACCTACGAGCAGTACTTC	CASSSDRGTYEQYF
.	TRBV4-1	TRBJ2-5	many	TGCGCCAGCAGCCAAGATCCGGGGGCTTGGGAGACCCAGTACTTC	CASSQDPGAWETQYF
.	TRBV7-3	TRBJ2-2	many	TGTGCCAGCAGCCCTGCGAACACCGGGGAGCTGTTTTTT	CASSPANTGELFF
.	TRBV5-1	TRBJ1-4	many	TGCGCCAGCAGCTTGGACAGGGTTGGGGAAAAACTGTTTTTT	CASSLDRVGEKLFF
TRBD1	TRBV29-1	TRBJ2-7	many	TGCAGCGTTGATAGGACAGGGTTCTACTTC	CSVDRTGFYF
TRBD2	TRBV7-9	TRBJ2-1	many	TGTGCCAGCAGCCAGGCGGGGGATTATGAGCAGTTCTTC	CASSQAGDYEQFF
.	TRBV3-1	TRBJ1-1	many	TGTGCCAGCAGCCGTGACGGAGCGGCCGCTTTCTTT	CASSRDGAAAFF
TRBD1	TRBV7-6	TRBJ1-5	many	TGTGCCAGCAGCTTAGGAGGGATAGGGGGCGAGGATCAGCCCCAGCATTTT	CASSLGGIGGEDQPQHF
.	TRBV5-6	TRBJ1-5	many	TGTGCCAGCAGTCGACAGTCGGATCAGCCCCAGCATTTT	CASSRQSDQPQHF
.	TRBV7-9	TRBJ2-1	few	TGTGCCAGCAGCCGCACACCGACGCAGTTCTTC	CASSRTPTQFF
.	TRBV12-3/TRBV12-4	TRBJ2-7	many	TGTGCCAGCAGTGCCGTGACTAACGAGCAGTACTTC	CASSAVTNEQYF
.	TRBV10-3	TRBJ2-7	many	TGTGCCATCAGGGGGGACTCCTACGAGCAGTACTTC	CAIRGDSYEQYF
.	TRBV9	TRBJ2-1	few	TGTGCCAGCAGCCTCCACAGCCGGGGTTCCTACAATGAGCAGTTCTTC	CASSLHSRGSYNEQFF
.	TRBV6-5	TRBJ2-1	many	TGTGCCACCAGCAGCAGGGTCAATGAGCAGTTCTTC	CATSSRVNEQFF
.	TRBV28	TRBJ1-1	few	TGTGCCAGCATGAGGGGGACCACTGAAGCTTTCTTT	CASMRGTTEAFF
.	TRBV4-3	TRBJ2-1	medium-sized	TGCGCCAGCAGCCAAGACATTAGCGACGCCAATGAGCAGTTCTTC	CASSQDISDANEQFF